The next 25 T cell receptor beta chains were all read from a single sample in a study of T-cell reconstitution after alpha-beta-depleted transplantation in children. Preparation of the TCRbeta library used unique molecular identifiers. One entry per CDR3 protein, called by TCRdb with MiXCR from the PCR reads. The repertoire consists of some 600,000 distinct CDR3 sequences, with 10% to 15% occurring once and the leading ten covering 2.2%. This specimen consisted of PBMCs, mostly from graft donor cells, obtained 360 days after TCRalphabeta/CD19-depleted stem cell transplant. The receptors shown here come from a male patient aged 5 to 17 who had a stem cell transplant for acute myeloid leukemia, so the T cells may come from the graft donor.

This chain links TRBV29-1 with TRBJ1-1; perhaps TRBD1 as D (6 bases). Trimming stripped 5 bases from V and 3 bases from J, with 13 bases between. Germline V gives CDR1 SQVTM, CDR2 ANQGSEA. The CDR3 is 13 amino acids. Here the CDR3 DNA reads TGCAGCGTTAATGGGGGCTCGCACACTGAAGCTTTCTTT. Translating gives CSVNGGSHTEAFF.

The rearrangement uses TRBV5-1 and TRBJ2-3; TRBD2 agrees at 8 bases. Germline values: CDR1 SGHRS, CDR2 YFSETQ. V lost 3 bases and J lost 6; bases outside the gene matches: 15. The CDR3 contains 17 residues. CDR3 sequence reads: CASSSGTSDLTGDTQYF. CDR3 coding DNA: TGCGCCAGCAGCTCCGGGACTAGTGATCTGACGGGGGATACGCAGTATTTT.

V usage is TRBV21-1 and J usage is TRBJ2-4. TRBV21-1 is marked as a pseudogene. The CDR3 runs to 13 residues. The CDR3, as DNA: TGTGCCAGCAGTATATATGGCAAAAACATTCAGTACTTC. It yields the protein CASSIYGKNIQYF.

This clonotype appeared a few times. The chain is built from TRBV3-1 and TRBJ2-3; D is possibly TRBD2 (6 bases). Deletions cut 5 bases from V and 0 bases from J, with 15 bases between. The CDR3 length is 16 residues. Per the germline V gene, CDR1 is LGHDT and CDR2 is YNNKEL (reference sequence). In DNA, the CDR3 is TGTGCCAGCAGCTCAGATATGGGAGGTAGCACAGATACGCAGTATTTT. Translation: CASSSDMGGSTDTQYF.

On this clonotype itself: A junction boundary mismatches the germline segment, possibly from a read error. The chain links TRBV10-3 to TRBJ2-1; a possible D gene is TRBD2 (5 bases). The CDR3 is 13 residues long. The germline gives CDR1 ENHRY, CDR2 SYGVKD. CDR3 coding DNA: TGTGCCATCAGTTCCTCGGCTACCGGGATGACCATCTTC. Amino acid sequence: CAISSSATGMTIF.

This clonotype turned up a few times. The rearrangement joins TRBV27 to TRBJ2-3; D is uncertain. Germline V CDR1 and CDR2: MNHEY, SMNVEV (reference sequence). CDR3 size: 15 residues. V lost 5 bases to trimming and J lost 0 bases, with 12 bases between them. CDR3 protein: CASSQSLLSTDTQYF. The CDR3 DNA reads TGTGCCAGCAGTCAGTCGCTGCTTAGCACAGATACGCAGTATTTT.

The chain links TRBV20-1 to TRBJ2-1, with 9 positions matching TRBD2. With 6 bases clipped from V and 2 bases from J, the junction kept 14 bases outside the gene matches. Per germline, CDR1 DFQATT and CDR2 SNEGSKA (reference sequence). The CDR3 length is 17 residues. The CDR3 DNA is TGCAGTGCGAGGACGGGTAGCGGGAGTCTGGCCTACAATGAGCAGTTCTTC. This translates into CSARTGSGSLAYNEQFF.

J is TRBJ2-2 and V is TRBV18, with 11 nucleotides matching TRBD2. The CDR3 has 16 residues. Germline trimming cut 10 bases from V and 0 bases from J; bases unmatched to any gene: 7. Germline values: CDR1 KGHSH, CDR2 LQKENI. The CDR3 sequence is CAISGTSGSNTGELFF. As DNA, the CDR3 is TGTGCCATATCCGGGACTAGCGGATCGAACACCGGGGAGCTGTTTTTT.

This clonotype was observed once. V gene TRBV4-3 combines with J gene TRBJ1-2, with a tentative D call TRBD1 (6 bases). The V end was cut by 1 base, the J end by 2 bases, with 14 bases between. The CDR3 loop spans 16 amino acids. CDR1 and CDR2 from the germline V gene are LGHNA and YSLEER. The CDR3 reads CASSQGDNLLNYGYTF. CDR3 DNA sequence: TGCGCCAGCAGCCAAGGGGACAACCTCCTAAACTATGGCTACACCTTC.

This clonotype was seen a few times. As DNA, the CDR3 is TGTGCCTGGAGTGTGGGCGGGGAGCTGTTTTTT. Translating it yields CAWSVGGELFF. The V gene is TRBV30, the J gene TRBJ2-2; D is ambiguous. Trimming cost V 0 bases and J 7 bases, with 3 bases left between them. The CDR3 consists of 11 residues. Germline V lookup: CDR1 GTSNPN, CDR2 SVGIG (reference sequence).

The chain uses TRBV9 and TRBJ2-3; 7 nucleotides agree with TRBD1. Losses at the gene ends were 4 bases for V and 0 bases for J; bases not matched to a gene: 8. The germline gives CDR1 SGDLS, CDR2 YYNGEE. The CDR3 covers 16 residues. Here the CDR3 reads CASSQRTGSSTDTQYF. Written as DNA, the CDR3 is TGTGCCAGCAGCCAGCGGACAGGTTCTAGCACAGATACGCAGTATTTT.

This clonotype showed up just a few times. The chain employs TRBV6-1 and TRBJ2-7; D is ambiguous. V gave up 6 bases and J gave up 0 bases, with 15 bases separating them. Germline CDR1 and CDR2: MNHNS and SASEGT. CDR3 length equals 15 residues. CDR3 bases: TGTGCCAGCAGCCCCGTGGAACTTGACTCCTACGAGCAGTACTTC. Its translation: CASSPVELDSYEQYF.

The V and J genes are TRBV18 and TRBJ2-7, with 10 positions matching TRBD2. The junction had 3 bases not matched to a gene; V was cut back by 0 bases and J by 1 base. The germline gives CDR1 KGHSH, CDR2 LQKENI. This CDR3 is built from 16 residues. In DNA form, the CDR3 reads TGTGCCAGCTCACCACCGGGACTAGCGCGTTCCTACGAGCAGTACTTC. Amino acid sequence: CASSPPGLARSYEQYF.

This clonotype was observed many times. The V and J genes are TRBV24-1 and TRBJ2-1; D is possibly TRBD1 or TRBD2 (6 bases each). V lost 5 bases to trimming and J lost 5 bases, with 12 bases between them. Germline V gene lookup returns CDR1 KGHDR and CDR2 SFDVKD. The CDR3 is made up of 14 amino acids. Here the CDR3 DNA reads TGTGCCACCAGTGCCGGCGGGACACACAATGAGCAGTTCTTC. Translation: CATSAGGTHNEQFF.

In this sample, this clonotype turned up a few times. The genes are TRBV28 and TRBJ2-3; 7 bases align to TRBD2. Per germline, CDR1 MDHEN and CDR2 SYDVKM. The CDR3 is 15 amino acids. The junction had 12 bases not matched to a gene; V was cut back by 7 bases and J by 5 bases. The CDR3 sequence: CASIWGGSQEDTQYF. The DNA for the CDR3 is TGTGCCAGCATCTGGGGCGGGAGTCAGGAAGATACGCAGTATTTT.

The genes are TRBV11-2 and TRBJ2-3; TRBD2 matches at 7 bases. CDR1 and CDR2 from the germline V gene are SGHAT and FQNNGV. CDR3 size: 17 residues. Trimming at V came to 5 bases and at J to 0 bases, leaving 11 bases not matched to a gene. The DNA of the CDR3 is TGTGCCAGCAGCCGACCTCTAGCGGTCTTTAGCACAGATACGCAGTATTTT. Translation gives CASSRPLAVFSTDTQYF.

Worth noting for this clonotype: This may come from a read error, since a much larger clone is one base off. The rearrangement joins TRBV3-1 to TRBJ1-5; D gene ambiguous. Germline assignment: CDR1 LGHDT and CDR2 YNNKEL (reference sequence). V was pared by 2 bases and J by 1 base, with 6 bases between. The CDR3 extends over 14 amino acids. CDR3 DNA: TGTGCCAGCAGCCAAAAAGGGAGCAATCAGCCCCAGCATTTT. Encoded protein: CASSQKGSNQPQHF.

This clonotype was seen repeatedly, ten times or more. In DNA, the CDR3 is TGCGCCAGCAGCCCGACACTGTCCAATTCACCCCTCCACTTT. As protein: CASSPTLSNSPLHF. V gene TRBV5-1 combines with J gene TRBJ1-6; D unclear. V was pared by 4 bases and J by 7 bases, with 12 bases between. Looked up from germline, CDR1 is SGHRS and CDR2 is YFSETQ. This CDR3 has 14 amino acids.

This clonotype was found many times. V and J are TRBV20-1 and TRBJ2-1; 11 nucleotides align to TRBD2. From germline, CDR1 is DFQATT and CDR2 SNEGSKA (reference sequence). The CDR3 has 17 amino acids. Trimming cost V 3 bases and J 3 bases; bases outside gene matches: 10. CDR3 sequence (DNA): TGCAGTGCTAGCCCCATCGGACTAGCGGGTCACTACAATGAGCAGTTCTTC. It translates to CSASPIGLAGHYNEQFF.

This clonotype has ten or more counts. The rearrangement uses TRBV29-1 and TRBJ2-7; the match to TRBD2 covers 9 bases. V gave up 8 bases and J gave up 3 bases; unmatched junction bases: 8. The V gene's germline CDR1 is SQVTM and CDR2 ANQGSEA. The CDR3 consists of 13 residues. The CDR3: CSFRLADHYEQYF. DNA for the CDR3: TGCAGCTTCAGACTAGCGGATCACTACGAGCAGTACTTC.

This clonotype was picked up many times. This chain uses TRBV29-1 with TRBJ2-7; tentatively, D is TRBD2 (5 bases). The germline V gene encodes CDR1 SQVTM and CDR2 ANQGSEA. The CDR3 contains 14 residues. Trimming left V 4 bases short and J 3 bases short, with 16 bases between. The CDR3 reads CSVAGSGRFYEQYF. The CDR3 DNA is TGCAGCGTTGCGGGCAGCGGACGATTCTACGAGCAGTACTTC.

The CDR3 nucleotides are TGTGCCAGCAGCCAAGATAAAGGACTAGCGGACCTCACAGATACGCAGTATTTT. This gives the protein CASSQDKGLADLTDTQYF. The rearrangement uses TRBV14 and TRBJ2-3, with 10 bases matching TRBD2. The CDR3 is 18 amino acids. The V and J ends lost 0 bases and 2 bases, in that order; junction bases with no gene match: 8. Germline V gene lookup returns CDR1 SGHDN and CDR2 FVKESK.

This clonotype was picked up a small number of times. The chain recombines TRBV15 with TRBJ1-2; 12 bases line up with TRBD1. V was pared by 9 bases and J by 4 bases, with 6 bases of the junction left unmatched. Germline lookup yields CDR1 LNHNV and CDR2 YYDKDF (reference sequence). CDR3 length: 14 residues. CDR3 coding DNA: TGTGCCACGGGACAGGGGGCAGGCGGCTATGGCTACACCTTC. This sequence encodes CATGQGAGGYGYTF.

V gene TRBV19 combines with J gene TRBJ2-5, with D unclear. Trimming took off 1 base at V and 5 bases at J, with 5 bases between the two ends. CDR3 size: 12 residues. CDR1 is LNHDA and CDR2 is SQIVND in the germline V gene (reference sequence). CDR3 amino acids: CASSIGPETQYF. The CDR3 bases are TGTGCCAGTAGTATAGGGCCCGAGACCCAGTACTTC.

The CDR3 region has the DNA TGTGCCAGCAGCTCTTTACTAGGTTGGGGATGGAATGAGCAGTTCTTC. Protein: CASSSLLGWGWNEQFF. This chain joins TRBV7-2 and TRBJ2-1, with TRBD2 as a possible D gene (5 bases). The CDR3 sequence is 16 residues long. V dropped 4 bases and J dropped 7 bases, with 20 bases sitting between them. In germline, CDR1 is SGHTA, CDR2 FQGNSA.